Included here is one T cell receptor (beta chain) sequence, with context. Its antigen is still unknown. The data are from a study of T cells in Graves' hyperthyroidism and ophthalmopathy. Overall study context: Peripheral blood was obtained at initial diagnosis, preceding any treatment.

Using RNA transcripts as the source, TCR beta CDR3 regions were amplified. First-round RT-PCR of the TCR CDR3 relied on the HTBI primer set. TCRdb re-analysed the multiplex PCR reads in MiXCR, keeping a single row per CDR3 protein. The sample has about 360,000 distinct CDR3 sequences; about 13% are singletons. Notes on the study in general: Researchers report that a 13 V-J model separated ophthalmopathy from stable hyperthyroidism.

The V and J ends lost 3 bases and 2 bases, in that order; junction bases with no gene match: 6. The CDR3 is 15 residues long. Per the germline V gene, CDR1 is DFQATT and CDR2 is SNEGSKA (reference sequence). Sequencing was done on a sample of blood. This rearrangement joins TRBV20-1 to TRBJ2-5; 10 nucleotides agree with TRBD2. The sequence derives from a man aged 25-45 years with Graves' hyperthyroidism that later progressed to Graves' ophthalmopathy. CDR3 in amino acids: CSASSLAGDQETQYF. The CDR3 region has the DNA TGCAGTGCTAGTTCCCTAGCGGGGGATCAAGAGACCCAGTACTTC.